Here is one TCR beta chain with its context. Its specificity is unknown. With 3 bases removed from V and 5 bases from J, the gap between germline ends came to 7 bases. The germline gives CDR1 DFQATT, CDR2 SNEGSKA (reference sequence). CDR3 length equals 11 residues. The data stem from a study of vaccination effects on CD4 cells after COVID-19. Clones were sequenced by immunoSEQ multiplex PCR, and TCRdb holds only the in-frame ones, with some missing. The table has around 45,000 clones, around 77% seen once. Peptide-pool stimulation followed by sequencing identified expanded antigen-specific CD4+ clonotypes in the ViraFEST assay. Following 10 days of culture, CD4+ T cells were isolated. Each vaccine recipient was nucleocapsid antibody negative and had no prior SARS-CoV-2 infection. Cultures used under 2.5 million PBMC per well, around 9 IU/ml IL-2 and approximately 10 ug/ml peptides.

This specimen was CD4+ T cells from PBMCs cultured with SARS-CoV-2 spike peptides, taken before COVID-19 vaccination. The TCR sequence derives from a human donor who received a COVID-19 vaccine. V gene TRBV20-1 combines with J gene TRBJ1-2; D is undetermined. In DNA, the CDR3 is TGCAGTGCTAGGTTAGAATATGGCTACACCTTC. The encoded protein is CSARLEYGYTF.